This TCR beta chain was identified during a study of T cell repertoires in cytomegalovirus infection. The CDR3 spans 17 residues. V lost 2 bases and J 2 bases, leaving 17 bases between the germline ends. Germline V gene sequence: CDR1 MNHEY, CDR2 SVGEGT. TCRdb analysed the reads with MiXCR anew, one entry per CDR3 protein. The sample shows some 800,000 distinct CDR3 sequences, 25% to 35% of them seen only once. A note on this clonotype: The antigen is not known.

Source: cultured CD8+ T cells from PBMCs, taken from culture after CMV antigen stimulation. The TCR comes from a human donor in good health (CMV status not recorded). Some clones in this sample may be carry-over from other donors' samples. This chain links TRBV6-2 or TRBV6-3 with TRBJ2-3; D might be TRBD1 or TRBD2, each matching 5 bases. The CDR3 DNA follows: TGTGCCAGCAGTTACATCCTCCGGGACGGCCTCACAGATACGCAGTATTTT. The encoded protein is CASSYILRDGLTDTQYF.